This T cell receptor beta chain was sequenced during a study of cytotoxic CD8 clonotypes in ibrutinib-treated CLL. TCRdb's copy holds only in-frame clones and misses some; the assay was immunoSEQ multiplex PCR. The sample contains roughly 150,000 clones, around nine tenths of which appear only once. The CDR3 length is 12 residues. Between the trimmed V and J ends, which lost 2 bases and 7 bases, there was a span of 6 bases. The germline V gene encodes CDR1 LGHNA and CDR2 YSLEER. This chain uses TRBV4-3 with TRBJ2-1; D ambiguous. Sequencing used PBMCs, obtained at disease progression, from a patient treated with ibrutinib. The receptor was isolated from a human donor with chronic lymphocytic leukemia. The CDR3 loop is CASSQTRNEQFF. CDR3 bases: TGCGCCAGCAGCCAAACGAGGAATGAGCAGTTCTTC.